The sequence of this T cell receptor (beta chain) was determined in a study of cytomegalovirus exposure and HLA in healthy donors. Each of the donors was a healthy bone marrow donor. General observations from the study: Previously analyzed data showed that most TCR beta V segments were productive at a frequency of about 87% or about 30%. A later analysis found most CMV-associated TCR beta chains apparently HLA-restricted.

Amplification used 60 Vbeta primers and 13 Jbeta primers. The assay was immunoSEQ multiplex PCR, and TCRdb's table has in-frame clones only and misses some. The repertoire includes 200,000 to 250,000 clones, roughly four fifths of them detected once, and 2.7% sits in the top ten. V was pared by 7 bases and J by 2 bases, with 7 bases between. CDR1 and CDR2 (germline): SGDLS, YYNGEE. This CDR3 has 11 amino acids. This clone was detected only a few times. Its specificity is unknown. This TCR was recovered from a woman aged 40 to 55 in good health and CMV-seronegative. Specimen: PBMCs. The chain combines TRBV9 with TRBJ2-7, with a weak D call TRBD2 (5 bases). The chain's CDR3 is CASGGAYEQYF. The CDR3 DNA reads TGTGCCAGCGGAGGCGCCTACGAGCAGTACTTC.